These 21 T cell receptor beta chains came from one sample sequenced in a study of cytomegalovirus exposure and HLA in healthy donors (dated by TCRdb to about 2017). The library was made by the immunoSEQ multiplex PCR assay. TCRdb holds this immuneACCESS table with in-frame rearrangements only. Some clones are missing; in checked studies, unresolved V genes explain under half, and the rest has no known cause. Across this sample there are about 120,000 clones, with 88% seen only once. The top ten clonotypes cover about 6% of the sample. Sequenced sample: PBMCs. The receptor set was obtained from a young woman in good health and CMV-seropositive.

V gene TRBV14 combines with J gene TRBJ1-4, with 7 bases that match TRBD1. This CDR3 contains 15 residues. Germline assignment: CDR1 SGHDN and CDR2 FVKESK. Germline trimming cut 2 bases from V and 1 base from J; bases unmatched to any gene: 1. The CDR3 DNA follows: TGTGCCAGCAGCCAATACAGGGGAACTAATGAAAAACTGTTTTTT. This translates into CASSQYRGTNEKLFF.

This clone was detected a few times. This chain uses TRBV6-5 with TRBJ2-5; D is possibly TRBD2 (6 bases). Germline V gene lookup returns CDR1 MNHEY and CDR2 SVGAGI. V lost 6 bases and J 5 bases, leaving 13 bases between the germline ends. This CDR3 is built from 13 residues. CDR3: CASSGTSLETQYF. The CDR3 DNA reads as TGTGCCAGCAGCGGTACTAGCCTGGAGACCCAGTACTTC.

This clone was observed a single time. This chain links TRBV5-1 with TRBJ2-5; D is unresolved. V was shortened by 0 bases and J by 3 bases, with 9 bases between the two germline ends. This CDR3 has 14 residues. The germline gives CDR1 SGHRS, CDR2 YFSETQ. CDR3 loop: CASSLATFKETQYF. DNA of the CDR3: TGCGCCAGCAGCTTGGCGACTTTTAAAGAGACCCAGTACTTC.

The chain carries TRBV6-6 and TRBJ1-2; 7 positions agree with TRBD1. V dropped 2 bases and J dropped 0; count of bases not matched to a gene: 6. CDR1 is MNHNY, CDR2 SVGAGI, per germline (reference sequence). The CDR3 extends over 16 amino acids. The CDR3 DNA is TGTGCCAGCAGTTACCGACAGGGTCCTACTAACTATGGCTACACCTTC. The encoded protein is CASSYRQGPTNYGYTF.

The chain combines TRBV5-1 with TRBJ2-7; a possible D gene is TRBD1 (6 bases). Trimming took 6 bases from V and 7 from J, leaving 20 bases between them. This CDR3 spans 14 amino acids. CDR1 is SGHRS, CDR2 YFSETQ, per germline. The CDR3 DNA reads as TGCGCCAGCACCTCAGGGGCAGGGGTGGGTGAGCAGTACTTC. Its translation: CASTSGAGVGEQYF.

V and J are TRBV6-4 and TRBJ2-7; tentative D call: TRBD1 (5 bases). Germline CDR1 is MRHNA and CDR2 is SNTAGT. Trimming took 3 bases from V and 2 from J, leaving 14 bases between them. The CDR3 has 15 amino acids. The CDR3 DNA follows: TGTGCCAGCAGTGAGTTTGCAGGGCCGACCTACGAGCAGTACTTC. This sequence encodes CASSEFAGPTYEQYF.

This clone appeared a single time. The chain has TRBV7-2 and TRBJ2-7; 7 nucleotides line up with TRBD2. Germline CDR1 is SGHTA and CDR2 is FQGNSA. The length of the CDR3 is 13 residues. The junction had 2 bases not matched to a gene; V was cut back by 1 base and J by 5 bases. CDR3 sequence: CASSLVGGDEQYF. As DNA, the CDR3 is TGTGCCAGCAGCTTAGTGGGGGGGGACGAGCAGTACTTC.

CDR3 loop: CAWSVESGGGYTQYF. The CDR3 nucleotides read TGTGCCTGGAGTGTAGAGAGCGGGGGGGGTTATACGCAGTATTTT. The chain uses TRBV30 and TRBJ2-3; TRBD2 agrees at 10 bases. CDR1 and CDR2 from the germline V gene are GTSNPN and SVGIG (reference sequence). This CDR3 has 15 amino acids. Trimming cost V 0 bases and J 7 bases; bases outside gene matches: 7.

The genes are TRBV11-2 and TRBJ1-1, with D perhaps matching TRBD1 (5 bases). The CDR3 covers 16 residues. The germline V and J ends were trimmed by 5 bases and 4 bases, with 20 bases remaining between them. Germline-derived CDR1 and CDR2 are SGHAT and FQNNGV. The CDR3, as DNA: TGTGCCAGCAGCAGACGAGCGGGACGGATAGGCACTGAAGCTTTCTTT. Translation: CASSRRAGRIGTEAFF. The complete variable domain, with remaining parts taken from reference TRBV11-2 and TRBJ1-1, reads EAGVAQSPRYKIIEKRQSVAFWCNPISGHATLYWYQQILGQGPKLLIQFQNNGVVDDSQLPKDRFSAERLKGVDSTLKIQPAKLEDSAVYLCASSRRAGRIGTEAFFGQGTRLTVV.

This clone showed up just once. The chain has TRBV7-6 and TRBJ2-7, with TRBD2 matching 7 bases. V was clipped by 5 bases and J by 1 base; unmatched bases: 8. The length of the CDR3 is 15 residues. CDR1 is SGHVS and CDR2 is FNYEAQ in the germline V gene. In DNA form, the CDR3 reads TGTGCCAGCAGCGTTAACGGGGGACTATCCTACGAGCAGTACTTC. Translating gives CASSVNGGLSYEQYF.

The genes are TRBV2 and TRBJ2-1; perhaps TRBD2 as D (6 bases). Germline V gene lookup returns CDR1 SNHLY and CDR2 FYNNEI. V was clipped by 1 base and J by 2 bases, with 15 bases between them. This CDR3 has 17 residues. CDR3 DNA sequence: TGTGCCAGCAGTGAAGGAACCGGGCGGGGTGCCTACAATGAGCAGTTCTTC. This codes for CASSEGTGRGAYNEQFF.

V usage is TRBV5-1 and J usage is TRBJ2-6; possibly TRBD1 for D (6 bases). Trimming removed 4 bases at V and 4 bases at J, with 12 bases between. There are 15 residues in the CDR3. Germline assignment: CDR1 SGHRS and CDR2 YFSETQ. CDR3 nucleotide sequence: TGCGCCAGCAGCCACAGGGTAACCGGGGCCAACGTCCTGACTTTC. Its translation is CASSHRVTGANVLTF.

V usage is TRBV6-6 and J usage is TRBJ1-5; D perhaps matches TRBD1 (6 bases). Trimming took 5 bases from V and 3 from J, leaving 14 bases between them. CDR3 length: 15 amino acids. Germline CDR1 MNHNY, CDR2 SVGAGI (reference sequence). The CDR3 here is CASSIRGAFNQPQHF. The CDR3 DNA is TGTGCCAGCAGTATACGGGGGGCGTTCAATCAGCCCCAGCATTTT.

This sequence joins TRBV4-1 and TRBJ1-1; D not resolved. The length of the CDR3 is 12 residues. Germline CDR1 is MGHRA and CDR2 is YSYEKL. With 1 base removed from V and 6 bases from J, the gap between germline ends came to 6 bases. The CDR3 region is CASSQGASEAFF. The CDR3 DNA reads as TGCGCCAGCAGCCAAGGCGCGTCTGAAGCTTTCTTT.

This sequence joins TRBV7-2 and TRBJ2-2; tentative D call: TRBD1 (7 bases). The germline CDR1 and CDR2 sequences are SGHTA and FQGNSA. Deletions cut 1 base from V and 4 bases from J, with 10 bases between. This CDR3 comprises 15 residues. Here the CDR3 DNA reads TGTGCCAGCAGCTTAGGGCAGGGGGGCACCGGGGAGCTGTTTTTT. It specifies CASSLGQGGTGELFF.

The count of this clone is one. The V gene is TRBV7-3, the J gene TRBJ1-1; 7 bases align to TRBD1. CDR1 SGHTA and CDR2 FQGTGA come from the germline V gene. V lost 1 base, J lost 1 base, and 3 bases stayed unmatched. The CDR3 runs 15 residues. CDR3 protein: CASSLNAGGNTEAFF. In nucleotides, the CDR3 is TGTGCCAGCAGCTTAAATGCAGGGGGGAACACTGAAGCTTTCTTT.

The rearrangement uses TRBV19 and TRBJ2-3; the match to TRBD2 covers 11 bases. The CDR3 is 13 residues long. Germline values: CDR1 LNHDA, CDR2 SQIVND (reference sequence). V was pared by 11 bases and J by 3 bases, with 4 bases of the junction left unmatched. The CDR3 DNA reads TGTGCCGCGCGGACTAGCGGGACAGATACGCAGTATTTT. The encoded protein is CAARTSGTDTQYF.

This clone was detected once. The genes are TRBV29-1 and TRBJ1-4, with TRBD1 matching over 7 bases. CDR1 is SQVTM and CDR2 is ANQGSEA in the germline V gene. The CDR3 loop spans 11 amino acids. CDR3 nucleotide sequence: TGCGCAGGGGCGACAGGGGAAAAACTGTTTTTT. Its protein is CAGATGEKLFF.

J is TRBJ1-5 and V is TRBV4-2; 7 bases align to TRBD1. CDR1 is LGHNA and CDR2 is YNFKEQ in the germline V gene. The CDR3 loop spans 15 amino acids. J was trimmed by 5 bases and V by 0 bases; bases with no gene match: 4. DNA for the CDR3: TGTGCCAGCAGCCAAGAACAGGGGACATATCAGCCCCAGCATTTT. Residues: CASSQEQGTYQPQHF.

The chain is built from TRBV5-1 and TRBJ2-7; D might be TRBD2 (5 bases). V dropped 1 base and J dropped 3 bases, with 17 bases sitting between them. The CDR3 length is 16 residues. CDR1 is SGHRS, CDR2 YFSETQ, per germline. The CDR3 region has the DNA TGCGCCAGCAGCTTGACGGAGAGTACGGGGTACTACGAGCAGTACTTC. Its protein is CASSLTESTGYYEQYF.

This CDR3 is CASSLTQREAHSYEQYF. CDR3 nucleotides: TGTGCCAGCAGCTTAACCCAGCGGGAGGCCCACTCCTACGAGCAGTACTTC. This chain uses TRBV7-2 with TRBJ2-7, with 9 nucleotides matching TRBD2. The CDR3 is 17 amino acids. Trimming at V came to 2 bases and at J to 0 bases, leaving 8 bases not matched to a gene. From germline, CDR1 is SGHTA and CDR2 FQGNSA.